This TCR beta chain was found in a study of T cell clonality in common variable immunodeficiency. V trimming: 5 bases; J trimming: 4 bases; junction bases outside the gene matches: 4. The CDR3 sequence is 14 residues long. Germline V gene data show CDR1 as SGHNT and CDR2 as YENEEA. Study observations and caveats: T cell subpopulation sequencing would be needed to explain CVID clonality. CVID subjects showed higher TCRbeta clonality than healthy controls.

On this clone: Its antigen is unknown. The CDR3 extends 3 residues past the end of the read, so its final part is completed from the germline J gene. Different DNA sequences within this sample yield the same CDR3.

The protocol was immunoSEQ multiplex PCR, while the TCRdb copy is restricted to in-frame clones and leaves out a portion. The sample lists about 52,000 clones, none appearing once, the ten largest making up 1.8%. Sequenced material: peripheral blood mononuclear cells. The chain recombines TRBV11-3 with TRBJ2-1; 8 bases line up with TRBD1. The origin of this receptor is a person aged 18 to 75 in good health. CDR3 DNA (partial): TGTGCCAGCAGCCCCGGGACAGGTTACAATGAG. Its translation: CASSPGTGYNE. In full, the CDR3 is CASSPGTGYNEQFF.